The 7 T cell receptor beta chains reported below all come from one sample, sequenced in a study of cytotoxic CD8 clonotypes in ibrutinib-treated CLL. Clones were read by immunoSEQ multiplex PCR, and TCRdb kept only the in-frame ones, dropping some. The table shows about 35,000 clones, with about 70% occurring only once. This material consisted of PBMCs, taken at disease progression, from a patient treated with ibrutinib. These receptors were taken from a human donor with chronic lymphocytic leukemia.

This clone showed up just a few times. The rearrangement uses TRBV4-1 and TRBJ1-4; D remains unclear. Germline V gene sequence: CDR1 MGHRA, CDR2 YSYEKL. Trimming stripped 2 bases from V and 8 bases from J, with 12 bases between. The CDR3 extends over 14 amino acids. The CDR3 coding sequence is TGCGCCAGCAGCCAAACCTGGACCGCAGAAAAACTGTTTTTT. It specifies CASSQTWTAEKLFF.

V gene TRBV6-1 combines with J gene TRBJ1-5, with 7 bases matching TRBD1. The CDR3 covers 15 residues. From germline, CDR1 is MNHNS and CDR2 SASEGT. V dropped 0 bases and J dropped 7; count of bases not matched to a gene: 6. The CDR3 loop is CASSEAVGRGQPQHF. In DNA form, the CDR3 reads TGTGCCAGCAGTGAAGCTGTGGGCAGGGGGCAGCCCCAGCATTTT.

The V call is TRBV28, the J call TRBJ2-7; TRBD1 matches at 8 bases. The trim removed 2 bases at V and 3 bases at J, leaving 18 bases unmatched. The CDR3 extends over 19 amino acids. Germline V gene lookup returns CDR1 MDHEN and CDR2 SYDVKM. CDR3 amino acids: CASSLTYFGQGDPNYEQYF. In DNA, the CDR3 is TGTGCCAGCAGTTTAACCTACTTTGGACAGGGCGACCCCAACTACGAGCAGTACTTC.

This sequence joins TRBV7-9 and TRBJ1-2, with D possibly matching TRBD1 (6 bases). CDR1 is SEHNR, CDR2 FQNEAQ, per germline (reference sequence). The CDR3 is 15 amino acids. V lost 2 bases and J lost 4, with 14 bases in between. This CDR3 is CASSLRGGGGYGYTF. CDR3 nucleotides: TGTGCCAGCAGCTTACGTGGTGGGGGCGGCTATGGCTACACCTTC.

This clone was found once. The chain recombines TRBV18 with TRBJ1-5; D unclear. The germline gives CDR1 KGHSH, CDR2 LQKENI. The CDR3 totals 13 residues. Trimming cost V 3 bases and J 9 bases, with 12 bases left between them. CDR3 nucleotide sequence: TGTGCCAGCTCACCCTCTCAAAACCCGCCCCAGCATTTT. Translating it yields CASSPSQNPPQHF. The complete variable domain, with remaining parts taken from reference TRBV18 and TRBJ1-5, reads NAGVMQNPRHLVRRRGQEARLRCSPMKGHSHVYWYRQLPEEGLKFMVYLQKENIIDESGMPKERFSAEFPKEGPSILRIQQVVRGDSAAYFCASSPSQNPPQHFGDGTRLSIL.

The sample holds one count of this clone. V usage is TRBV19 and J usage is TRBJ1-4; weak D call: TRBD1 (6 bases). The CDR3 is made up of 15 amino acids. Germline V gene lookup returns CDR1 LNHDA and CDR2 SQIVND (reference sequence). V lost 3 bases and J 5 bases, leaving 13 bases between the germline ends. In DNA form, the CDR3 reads TGTGCCAGTAGTATGGTGGCAGGGGAAAATGAAAAACTGTTTTTT. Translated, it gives CASSMVAGENEKLFF.

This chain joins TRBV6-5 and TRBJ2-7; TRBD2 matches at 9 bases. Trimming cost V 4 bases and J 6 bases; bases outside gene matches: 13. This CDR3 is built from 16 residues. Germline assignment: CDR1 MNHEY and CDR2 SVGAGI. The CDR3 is CASSSSSVAGDSEQYF. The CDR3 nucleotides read TGTGCCAGCAGTTCCTCTTCGGTAGCGGGGGACTCCGAGCAGTACTTC.